This T cell receptor beta chain came from a study of T cells after yellow fever vaccination. V was shortened by 5 bases and J by 4 bases, with 11 bases between the two germline ends. The germline V gene has CDR1 SGHVS and CDR2 FNYEAQ. The CDR3 has 13 amino acids. TCRdb processed the 5' RACE reads anew with MiXCR; each CDR3 protein has one entry. In the table there are about 340,000 distinct CDR3 sequences, approximately 4.2% of which are singletons. Findings and limits, study-wide: Peak timing came faster in the weaker secondary response, day 5 versus 15. Boosting was followed by the reappearance of most primary-vaccination clones (around 96% CD4, 85% to 90% CD8). Of the clonotypes, a small share occurred in both CD4 and CD8 compartments.

In its sample, this clonotype was seen many times. The target antigen is unknown. The sequencing used PBMCs, collected 5 days after the yellow fever booster vaccination. The source of this sequence is a man between 18 and 29 years old who received the YFV17D yellow fever vaccine. This chain uses TRBV7-6 with TRBJ2-5; D may be TRBD1 (7 bases). CDR3 nucleotides: TGTGCCAGCAGCCAGGGGGGATCAGAGACCCAGTACTTC. Translated, it gives CASSQGGSETQYF.